The T cell receptor beta chain described here comes from a study of blood T cell repertoires in COVID-19. Study-level information: Sites in the United States, Italy and Spain provided acute and convalescent COVID-19 samples.

Original handling: Estimated nucleated cell counts came from reference gene primer amplification. Profiled with immunoSEQ multiplex PCR; TCRdb holds only in-frame clones, not every one. V, J and clone size derive from that table, while D and trimming were established from the DNA sequence. This table holds around 220,000 clones, less than 90% found once. Germline CDR1 SGHNT, CDR2 YYREEE (reference sequence). The CDR3 length is 13 residues. V was shortened by 4 bases and J by 6 bases, with 13 bases between the two germline ends. Individuals aged roughly 18 to 100 years were recruited from about two dozen US areas. Two negative PCRs, clearance, or symptom resolution were required of recovered Cohort 3 donors.

The V call is TRBV5-4, the J call TRBJ1-2; tentative D call: TRBD1 (5 bases). Sequenced input: PBMCs or T cells enriched from blood (not recorded which). The receptor was isolated from a woman aged 40-49 years who had recovered from COVID-19. In DNA form, the CDR3 reads TGTGCCAGCAGCCGGCAGGGTCAGGATGGCTACACCTTC. Protein: CASSRQGQDGYTF.